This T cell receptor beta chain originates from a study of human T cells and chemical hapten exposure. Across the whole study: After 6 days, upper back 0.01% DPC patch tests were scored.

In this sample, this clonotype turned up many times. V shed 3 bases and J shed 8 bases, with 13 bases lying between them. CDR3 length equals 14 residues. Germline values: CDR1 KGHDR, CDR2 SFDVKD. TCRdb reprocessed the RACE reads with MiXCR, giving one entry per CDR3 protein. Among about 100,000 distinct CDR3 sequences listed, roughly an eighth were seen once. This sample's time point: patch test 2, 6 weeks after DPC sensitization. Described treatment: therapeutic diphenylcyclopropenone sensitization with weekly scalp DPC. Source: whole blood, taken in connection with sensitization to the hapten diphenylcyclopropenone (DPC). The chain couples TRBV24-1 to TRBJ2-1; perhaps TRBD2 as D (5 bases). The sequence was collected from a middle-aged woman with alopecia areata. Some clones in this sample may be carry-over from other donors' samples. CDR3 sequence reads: CATSDGWESDEQFF. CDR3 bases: TGTGCCACCAGTGATGGGTGGGAGAGCGATGAGCAGTTCTTC.